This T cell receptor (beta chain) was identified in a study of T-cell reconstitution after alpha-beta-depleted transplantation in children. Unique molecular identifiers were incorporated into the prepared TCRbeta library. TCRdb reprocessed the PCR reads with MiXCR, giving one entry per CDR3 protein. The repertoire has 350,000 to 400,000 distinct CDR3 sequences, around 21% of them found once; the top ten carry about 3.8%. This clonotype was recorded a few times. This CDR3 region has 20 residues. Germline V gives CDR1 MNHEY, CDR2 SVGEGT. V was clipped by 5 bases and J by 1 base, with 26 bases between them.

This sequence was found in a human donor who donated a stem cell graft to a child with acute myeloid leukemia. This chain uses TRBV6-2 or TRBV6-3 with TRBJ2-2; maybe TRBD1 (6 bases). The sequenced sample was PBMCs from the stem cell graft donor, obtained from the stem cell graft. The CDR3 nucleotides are TGTGCCAGCAGTCTACGGACCAAGTTCCAGGGGTTGCTGAACACCGGGGAGCTGTTTTTT. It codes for CASSLRTKFQGLLNTGELFF.